A selection of T cell receptor beta chains follows, all from one sample in a study of identical twins. TCRdb used MiXCR to reprocess the 5' RACE reads, holding one entry per CDR3 protein. The sample consists of hundreds of thousands of distinct CDR3 sequences, around 8.8% of them appearing once. These data are also associated with another study on yellow fever vaccine responses in identical twins.

The sample consisted of memory (CD45RO+) T cells sorted from blood. Receptors were obtained from a woman in her late teens or twenties in good health. CDR3s leave out the opening cysteine and the closing phenylalanine or tryptophan.

cdr3_aa: AVSRTGATGELF
v_call: TRBV10-3
j_call: TRBJ2-2

cdr3_aa: ASSKGAGELF
v_call: TRBV2
j_call: TRBJ2-2

cdr3_aa: ASSSPDRSSYEQY
v_call: TRBV7-9
j_call: TRBJ2-7

cdr3_aa: AIVSGTSGTRNSYNEQF
v_call: TRBV10-3
j_call: TRBJ2-1

cdr3_aa: ASSLLGLPSS
v_call: TRBV7-8
j_call: TRBJ2-1

cdr3_aa: ASSPRVLETQY
v_call: TRBV5-1
j_call: TRBJ2-5

cdr3_aa: SAETSGGGSSTDTQY
v_call: TRBV20-1
j_call: TRBJ2-3

cdr3_aa: SPRGEPVNYGYT
v_call: TRBV20-1
j_call: TRBJ1-2

cdr3_aa: ASSPGQINQPQH
v_call: TRBV10-2
j_call: TRBJ1-5

cdr3_aa: ASSQDQGMHDTQY
v_call: TRBV4-2
j_call: TRBJ2-3

cdr3_aa: ASSPQGRGELF
v_call: TRBV28
j_call: TRBJ2-2

cdr3_aa: SVVLGQTQY
v_call: TRBV29-1
j_call: TRBJ2-5

cdr3_aa: ASSRTGGLSSYNEQF
v_call: TRBV6-1
j_call: TRBJ2-1

cdr3_aa: ATSRTADAGELF
v_call: TRBV15
j_call: TRBJ2-2

cdr3_aa: ASSLRPGSYGYT
v_call: TRBV7-9
j_call: TRBJ1-2

cdr3_aa: ASKAGSPTQPQH
v_call: TRBV6-1
j_call: TRBJ1-5

cdr3_aa: ASRVSRGQGPQPQH
v_call: TRBV21-1
j_call: TRBJ1-5

cdr3_aa: ASRRGLNQETQY
v_call: TRBV2
j_call: TRBJ2-5

cdr3_aa: ASSSHIGGLYEQY
v_call: TRBV7-2
j_call: TRBJ2-7

cdr3_aa: AISTDRGGYGYT
v_call: TRBV10-3
j_call: TRBJ1-2